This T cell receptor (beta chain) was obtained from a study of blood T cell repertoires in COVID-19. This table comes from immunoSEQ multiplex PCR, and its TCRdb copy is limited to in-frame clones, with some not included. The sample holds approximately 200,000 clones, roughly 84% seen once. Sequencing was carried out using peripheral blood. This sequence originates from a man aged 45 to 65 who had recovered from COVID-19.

CDR3 amino acids: CASSPRTGKTEAFF. CDR3 DNA: TGTGCCAGCAGCCCCCGGACAGGGAAGACTGAAGCTTTCTTT. The chain carries TRBV9 and TRBJ1-1; 8 nucleotides line up with TRBD1. CDR1 is SGDLS and CDR2 is YYNGEE in the germline V gene. The CDR3 consists of 14 residues. The V and J ends lost 4 bases and 5 bases, in that order; junction bases with no gene match: 7.